Here is one TCR beta chain with its context. Its antigen target is currently unknown. The data derive from a study of T cells expressing NK-cell markers (dated by TCRdb to between 2020 and 2021). About the study as a whole: TCR beta-chain repertoires were profiled in sorted CD3+CD56+NKG2C+, CD3+CD56+NKG2C- and CD3+CD56-NKG2C+ T-cell subsets from several donors. Seven of the eight sequenced donors were HCMV-seropositive and one was HCMV-seronegative. Randomly selected healthy volunteers, three men and five women, were used as the eight sequenced donors. Sequencing of the libraries produced 2 x 150 bp reads on Illumina HiSeq 2000/2500, MiSeq or NextSeq.

The CDR3 covers 15 residues, taking in both the cysteine and the phenylalanine. The entry carries no DNA sequence. CDR1 MGHRA and CDR2 YSYEKL were looked up in the germline V gene. HCMV serostatus was determined by detecting HCMV-specific IgG in serum with a commercial ELISA kit. Ficoll density gradient centrifugation was used to isolate peripheral blood mononuclear cells from blood. The instrument was an Illumina HiSeq 2000. TCR beta cDNA libraries were made by 5'RACE template switching that added a universal primer site and unique molecular identifiers. cDNA synthesis was primed from the TCR beta constant segment, followed by two successive PCR amplification steps. The paper's data handling went like this. MIGEC was used to demultiplex reads and group reads by UMI, and MiTCR was used to assemble and quantify clonotypes. Only TCR cDNA sequences supported by at least two reads were kept to exclude erroneous sequences. The tcR package was used for downstream repertoire analysis, with clonotypes matched between fractions based on CDR3 nucleotide sequence plus V segment. VDJmatch was used to annotate antigen specificity against VDJdb, with one amino acid substitution in CDR3 permitted. TCRdb reprocessed the reads; each CDR3 protein sequence makes one entry, and DNA is unavailable. TCRdb, rather than the study authors, made the V and J calls. This specimen's table enumerates under 600,000 distinct CDR3 sequences. Over 1.1% of the sample is held by the ten biggest clonotypes.

Broader findings and caveats from the paper: In about six donors, the dominant CD3+CD56+NKG2C+ clonotypes were found to rank among the top 10 CD8+ clonotypes and to make up about 1.0-8% of CD8+ T cells. Whether the expanded NKG2C-expressing T cell clones were specific for HCMV antigens remained unclear. Those dominant clonotypes were again the most abundant among CD3+CD56-NKG2C+ cells in a few donors, at roughly 25-60.1%.

The receptor chain draws on TRBV4-1 and TRBJ2-2; the TCRdb D gene call, TRBD1, has no DNA to confirm it. The sample consisted of blood T cells: a sorted CD56 or NKG2C T cell subset, CD4+ or CD8+ T cells, or bulk PBMC T cells (not recorded which). This sequence originates from a woman aged 45-60 years in good health. Donor details come from another sample of the same person, matched by shared clones. The CDR3 reads as follows: CASSPGGLDTGELFF.